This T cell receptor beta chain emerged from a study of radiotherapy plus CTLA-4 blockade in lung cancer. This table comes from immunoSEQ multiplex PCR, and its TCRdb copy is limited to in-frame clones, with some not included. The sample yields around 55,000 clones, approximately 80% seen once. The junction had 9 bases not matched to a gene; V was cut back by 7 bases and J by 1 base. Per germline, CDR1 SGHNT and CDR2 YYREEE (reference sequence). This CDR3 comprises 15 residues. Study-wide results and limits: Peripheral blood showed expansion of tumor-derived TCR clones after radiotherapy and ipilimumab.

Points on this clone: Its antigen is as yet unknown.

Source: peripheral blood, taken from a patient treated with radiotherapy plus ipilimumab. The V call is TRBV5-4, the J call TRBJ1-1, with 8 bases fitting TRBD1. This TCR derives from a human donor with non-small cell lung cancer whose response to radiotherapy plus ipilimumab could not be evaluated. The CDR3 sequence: CASGGMTGANTEAFF. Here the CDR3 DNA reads TGTGCCAGCGGCGGGATGACAGGGGCGAACACTGAAGCTTTCTTT.